One sample yielded the 31 T cell receptor beta chains listed below, sequenced in a study of read filtering for tumor transcriptome and immune sequencing. Molecular barcoded adaptors covering alpha/delta and beta/gamma chains were used on roughly 400 ng RNA. TCRdb re-analysed the reads in MiXCR, keeping a single row per CDR3 protein. The table includes some 80,000 distinct CDR3 sequences, around 12% detected once. The sequencing sample was made of a population of CD138-negative cells sorted from bone marrow. These receptors were obtained from a donor at least 40 years old with multiple myeloma.

This clonotype appeared many times. The V and J genes are TRBV27 and TRBJ2-5; D tentatively fits TRBD1 or TRBD2 (6 bases each). V lost 5 bases and J 4 bases, leaving 17 bases between the germline ends. The CDR3 consists of 15 residues. Per the germline V gene, CDR1 is MNHEY and CDR2 is SMNVEV (reference sequence). The DNA of the CDR3 is TGTGCCAGCAGTCCCAGAAGGGGGGCCTCAGAGACCCAGTACTTC. It specifies CASSPRRGASETQYF.

This clonotype was counted many times. V is TRBV7-3 and J is TRBJ1-1, with 10 bases matching TRBD1. Per the germline V gene, CDR1 is SGHTA and CDR2 is FQGTGA. Trimming cost V 5 bases and J 6 bases; bases outside gene matches: 12. The CDR3 spans 16 residues. CDR3 DNA sequence: TGTGCCAGCAGCGCCTCCGGGACAGGGGTCGAGGCTGAAGCTTTCTTT. Translating gives CASSASGTGVEAEAFF.

There are a few counts of this clonotype. The chain combines TRBV7-9 with TRBJ2-1, with TRBD2 identical over 11 bases. The CDR3 covers 16 residues. CDR1 and CDR2 from the germline V gene are SEHNR and FQNEAQ (reference sequence). With V trimmed by 1 base and J by 8 bases, 7 bases remained unmatched. CDR3 sequence: CASSLVFTSGSHEQFF. As DNA, the CDR3 is TGTGCCAGCAGCTTAGTCTTTACTAGCGGGAGTCATGAGCAGTTCTTC.

A few counts support this clonotype. A much larger clone sits a single nucleotide away, making a read error possible. The V gene is TRBV20-1, the J gene TRBJ2-1, with D perhaps assigned TRBD1 or TRBD2 (5 bases each). The CDR3 sequence is 13 residues long. V lost 3 bases to trimming and J lost 8 bases, with 14 bases between them. Germline CDR1 reads DFQATT; CDR2 reads SNEGSKA (reference sequence). The CDR3 DNA is TGCAGTGCTAGGGGAAGGGGAGTCGATGAGCAGTTCTTC. It codes for CSARGRGVDEQFF.

This clonotype was seen ten or more times. This chain links TRBV20-1 with TRBJ2-7, with 9 bases lining up with TRBD2. J gave up 2 bases and V 4 bases, and 6 bases lay outside the gene matches. The V gene's germline CDR1 is DFQATT and CDR2 SNEGSKA (reference sequence). The CDR3 contains 14 residues. CDR3 in amino acids: CSATSGRLTYEQYF. The CDR3 nucleotides are TGCAGTGCTACAAGCGGGAGGCTCACCTACGAGCAGTACTTC.

A remark on this clonotype: A much bigger clone sits one base away, suggesting this may be a read error. The V gene is TRBV5-1, the J gene TRBJ1-6, with a possible D match to TRBD1 (6 bases). The CDR3 has 16 amino acids. Trimming cost V 4 bases and J 9 bases, with 20 bases left between them. Germline CDR1 is SGHRS and CDR2 is YFSETQ. CDR3 in DNA: TGCGCCAGCAGCCTGGACAGTCCCCGGCAGGGTTCACCCCTCCACTTT. Amino acid sequence: CASSLDSPRQGSPLHF. The full variable domain, completed using reference TRBV5-1 and TRBJ1-6, is KAGVTQTPRYLIKTRGQQVTLSCSPISGHRSVSWYQQTPGQGLQFLFEYFSETQRNKGNFPGRFSGRQFSNSRSEMNVSTLELGDSALYLCASSLDSPRQGSPLHFGNGTRLTVT.

This clonotype was picked up many times. The rearrangement uses TRBV4-1 and TRBJ2-5; D assignment may be TRBD1 or TRBD2 (5 bases each). From germline, CDR1 is MGHRA and CDR2 YSYEKL. V lost 0 bases to trimming and J lost 5 bases, with 7 bases between them. This CDR3 comprises 13 residues. The CDR3 sequence is CASSQDREETQYF. CDR3 DNA: TGCGCCAGCAGCCAAGACAGGGAGGAGACCCAGTACTTC.

This rearrangement joins TRBV2 to TRBJ2-3, with D tentatively TRBD1 or TRBD2 (5 bases each). The CDR3 loop spans 14 amino acids. V was cut by 8 bases and J by 0 bases, with 12 bases left in between. In germline, CDR1 is SNHLY, CDR2 FYNNEI. This chain's CDR3 is CASGRDLSTDTQYF. DNA for the CDR3: TGTGCCAGCGGCCGGGACCTGAGCACAGATACGCAGTATTTT.

In nucleotides, the CDR3 is TGTGCCAGCAGTGATTGGGGGTACAATCAGCCCCAGCATTTT. Its translation is CASSDWGYNQPQHF. The rearrangement uses TRBV6-1 and TRBJ1-5; a weak D match, TRBD1 (5 bases). Germline assignment: CDR1 MNHNS and CDR2 SASEGT. V shed 3 bases and J shed 3 bases, with 9 bases lying between them. The CDR3 loop spans 14 amino acids.

There are many counts of this clonotype. The chain uses TRBV29-1 and TRBJ2-2; D is possibly TRBD2 (7 bases). This CDR3 has 14 amino acids. Trimming pared 6 bases from V and 5 bases from J, leaving 16 bases between. Germline V lookup: CDR1 SQVTM, CDR2 ANQGSEA. The CDR3 DNA sequence: TGCAGCGTCCTCCACAGGGAGGGGACCGGGGAGCTGTTTTTT. Amino acids: CSVLHREGTGELFF.

This clonotype showed up just a few times. The chain is built from TRBV29-1 and TRBJ2-5; weak D call: TRBD1 (5 bases). CDR1 and CDR2 (germline): SQVTM, ANQGSEA. The CDR3 sequence is 15 residues long. Deletions cut 2 bases from V and 5 bases from J, with 18 bases between. As DNA, the CDR3 is TGCAGCGTTGAACGGTGGGTAGGGGTAGGCGAGACCCAGTACTTC. This encodes CSVERWVGVGETQYF.

This chain joins TRBV10-2 and TRBJ2-1; tentatively, D is TRBD2 (5 bases). This CDR3 is 14 amino acids long. The V and J ends lost 7 bases and 3 bases respectively, with 13 bases between them. CDR1 is WSHSY, CDR2 SAAADI, per germline. The chain's CDR3 is CASTLAIGYNEQFF. The CDR3 bases are TGCGCCAGCACGCTAGCCATAGGCTACAATGAGCAGTTCTTC.

In its sample, this clonotype is medium-sized. The chain combines TRBV5-1 with TRBJ2-1; 7 bases map to TRBD1. This CDR3 contains 14 residues. J was trimmed by 11 bases and V by 4 bases; bases with no gene match: 12. The germline CDR1 and CDR2 sequences are SGHRS and YFSETQ. Written as DNA, the CDR3 is TGCGCCAGCAGCCTGGAACTTCCGACAGGGCAGCAGTTCTTC. Amino acid sequence: CASSLELPTGQQFF.

Many counts were recorded for this clonotype. The chain joins TRBV5-5 to TRBJ2-3, with TRBD2 matching 7 bases. V trimming: 3 bases; J trimming: 6 bases; junction bases outside the gene matches: 13. The CDR3 contains 16 residues. From germline, CDR1 is SGHKS and CDR2 YYEKEE (reference sequence). CDR3 sequence (DNA): TGTGCCAGCAGCTGGTCCCCGGGCGGGAGCGGGGATACGCAGTATTTT. Amino acids: CASSWSPGGSGDTQYF. The variable domain in full, completed from reference TRBV5-5 and TRBJ2-3, reads DAGVTQSPTHLIKTRGQQVTLRCSPISGHKSVSWYQQVLGQGPQFIFQYYEKEERGRGNFPDRFSARQFPNYSSELNVNALLLGDSALYLCASSWSPGGSGDTQYFGPGTRLTVL.

This clonotype has ten or more counts. J is TRBJ1-4 and V is TRBV20-1, with D hard to call. From germline, CDR1 is DFQATT and CDR2 SNEGSKA (reference sequence). Between the trimmed V and J ends, which lost 0 bases and 7 bases, there was a span of 18 bases. This CDR3 has 16 amino acids. The CDR3 loop is CSARETKPIGSEKLFF. DNA of the CDR3: TGCAGTGCTAGAGAGACCAAACCCATTGGGAGTGAAAAACTGTTTTTT.

This clonotype was picked up many times. This chain connects TRBV6-2 or TRBV6-3 to TRBJ2-7; TRBD1 is a possible D gene (5 bases). The CDR3 spans 15 residues. Trimming stripped 5 bases from V and 2 bases from J, with 16 bases between. CDR1 and CDR2 from the germline V gene are MNHEY and SVGEGT. CDR3 protein: CASSAVGVRPYEQYF. The CDR3 DNA is TGTGCCAGCAGTGCGGTAGGGGTTCGCCCCTACGAGCAGTACTTC.

This clonotype was counted ten times or more. The chain has TRBV5-1 and TRBJ2-5; 8 bases map to TRBD1. This CDR3 spans 13 amino acids. Germline trimming cut 4 bases from V and 1 base from J; bases unmatched to any gene: 0. Germline CDR1 SGHRS, CDR2 YFSETQ. The CDR3 region is CASSGQGQETQYF. The DNA for the CDR3 is TGCGCCAGCAGCGGACAGGGCCAAGAGACCCAGTACTTC.

This clonotype was found many times. J is TRBJ1-5 and V is TRBV5-5; TRBD1 aligns across 8 bases. This CDR3 is 19 amino acids long. Per germline, CDR1 SGHKS and CDR2 YYEKEE (reference sequence). V was pared by 4 bases and J by 0 bases, with 15 bases of the junction left unmatched. The CDR3 is CASSPDTGTGAYSNQPQHF. As DNA, the CDR3 is TGTGCCAGCAGCCCCGATACTGGGACAGGAGCTTATAGCAATCAGCCCCAGCATTTT.

This clonotype was observed a few times. The rearrangement joins TRBV6-5 to TRBJ2-7; the match to TRBD1 covers 9 bases. V lost 2 bases, J lost 3 bases, and 11 bases stayed unmatched. This CDR3 is 17 amino acids long. CDR1 and CDR2 from the germline V gene are MNHEY and SVGAGI. CDR3 protein: CASSYGTGTGKNYEQYF. The CDR3 DNA sequence: TGTGCCAGCAGTTACGGTACCGGGACAGGGAAAAACTACGAGCAGTACTTC.

This clonotype has at least ten counts. J is TRBJ1-1 and V is TRBV19; 9 bases align to TRBD1. The V gene end was trimmed by 4 bases and the J gene end by 4 bases; junction bases not matched to a gene: 4. CDR1 is LNHDA and CDR2 is SQIVND in the germline V gene (reference sequence). The CDR3 is 14 residues long. The CDR3 loop reads CASSTLQGATEAFF. The CDR3 DNA is TGTGCCAGTAGTACCTTACAGGGGGCCACTGAAGCTTTCTTT.

This clonotype was recorded at least ten times. The V call is TRBV2, the J call TRBJ2-1, with 10 bases matching TRBD2. Germline CDR1 is SNHLY and CDR2 is FYNNEI. The length of the CDR3 is 17 residues. V shed 1 base and J 7 bases; nucleotides not matched to a gene: 10. The CDR3 here is CASSEVLPSGSWNEQFF. The CDR3 coding sequence is TGTGCCAGCAGTGAAGTGTTGCCTAGCGGGAGTTGGAATGAGCAGTTCTTC.

The sample holds many counts of this clonotype. The CDR3 loop is CSAPRQGPYNEQFF. The CDR3 DNA reads TGCAGTGCTCCCAGACAGGGGCCCTACAATGAGCAGTTCTTC. V is TRBV20-1 and J is TRBJ2-1; TRBD1 matches at 8 bases. V lost 5 bases and J lost 2; bases outside the gene matches: 5. In germline, CDR1 is DFQATT, CDR2 SNEGSKA (reference sequence). The CDR3 length is 14 residues.

This clonotype was found many times. V is TRBV7-9 and J is TRBJ1-1, with TRBD1 as a possible D gene (6 bases). V lost 5 bases to trimming and J lost 3 bases, with 13 bases between them. The CDR3 is 14 residues long. The germline V gene encodes CDR1 SEHNR and CDR2 FQNEAQ (reference sequence). The DNA for the CDR3 is TGTGCCAGCAGCCCCGGGGGGGCGGACACTGAAGCTTTCTTT. Translation gives CASSPGGADTEAFF.

This clonotype was counted ten times or more. The CDR3 is CASSSRLSGNEQFF. The CDR3 nucleotides are TGTGCCAGCAGCTCCCGCCTTTCCGGGAATGAGCAGTTCTTC. This rearrangement joins TRBV7-2 to TRBJ2-1; D is unresolved. Deletions cut 4 bases from V and 7 bases from J, with 14 bases between. The CDR3 consists of 14 residues. Per germline, CDR1 SGHTA and CDR2 FQGNSA.

V and J are TRBV11-2 and TRBJ2-5, with unresolved D. There are 14 residues in the CDR3. In germline, CDR1 is SGHAT, CDR2 FQNNGV. Trimming took 1 base from V and 5 from J, leaving 11 bases between them. The CDR3 DNA follows: TGTGCCAGCAGCTTAGGGGTAGTTCGGGAGACCCAGTACTTC. This codes for CASSLGVVRETQYF.

Many counts were recorded for this clonotype. V is TRBV14 and J is TRBJ1-2; D unclear. The V and J ends lost 0 bases and 7 bases respectively, with 9 bases between them. The CDR3 spans 13 residues. Germline CDR1 SGHDN, CDR2 FVKESK. CDR3 coding DNA: TGTGCCAGCAGCCAAGATCAGGCCAGTGGCTACACCTTC. Amino acids: CASSQDQASGYTF.

The table lists this clonotype with many counts. The chain couples TRBV5-1 to TRBJ2-1; D unresolved. Germline V gives CDR1 SGHRS, CDR2 YFSETQ. Between the trimmed V and J ends, which lost 3 bases and 6 bases, there was a span of 10 bases. The CDR3 loop spans 13 amino acids. CDR3 sequence (DNA): TGCGCCAGCAGCTCAGAGCTTTCCAATGAGCAGTTCTTC. This gives the protein CASSSELSNEQFF.

This clonotype showed up many times. This sequence joins TRBV11-2 and TRBJ2-7, with D possibly being TRBD1 (5 bases). This CDR3 spans 19 amino acids. With 3 bases removed from V and 1 base from J, the gap between germline ends came to 25 bases. Germline V gives CDR1 SGHAT, CDR2 FQNNGV. The CDR3 DNA reads TGTGCCAGCAGCTTTGGGGCCTCTCTGTCGGGCCCCCCATCCTACGAGCAGTACTTC. The encoded protein is CASSFGASLSGPPSYEQYF.

The chain joins TRBV11-2 to TRBJ2-4, with D possibly matching TRBD1 (6 bases). Germline assignment: CDR1 SGHAT and CDR2 FQNNGV. Trimming left V 5 bases short and J 4 bases short, with 12 bases between. This CDR3 has 14 residues. CDR3 region: CASSPIRGKNIQYF. The CDR3 coding sequence is TGTGCCAGCAGCCCCATCAGGGGAAAAAACATTCAGTACTTC.

In its sample, this clonotype was seen many times. For the CDR3, the DNA is TGCAGTGCTTTACTAGCGGGAGGGGCAGATACGCAGTATTTT. This codes for CSALLAGGADTQYF. The chain joins TRBV20-1 to TRBJ2-3; 13 bases line up with TRBD2. The CDR3 totals 14 residues. J lost 4 bases, V lost 5 bases, and 3 bases had no gene match. Germline CDR1 is DFQATT and CDR2 is SNEGSKA (reference sequence).

The rearrangement joins TRBV15 to TRBJ1-5; 7 positions agree with TRBD1. J lost 3 bases, V lost 4 bases, and 9 bases had no gene match. Germline assignment: CDR1 LNHNV and CDR2 YYDKDF (reference sequence). CDR3 size: 16 residues. CDR3 residues: CATSTYRGRFNQPQHF. As DNA, the CDR3 is TGTGCCACCAGCACGTACAGGGGAAGGTTCAATCAGCCCCAGCATTTT.